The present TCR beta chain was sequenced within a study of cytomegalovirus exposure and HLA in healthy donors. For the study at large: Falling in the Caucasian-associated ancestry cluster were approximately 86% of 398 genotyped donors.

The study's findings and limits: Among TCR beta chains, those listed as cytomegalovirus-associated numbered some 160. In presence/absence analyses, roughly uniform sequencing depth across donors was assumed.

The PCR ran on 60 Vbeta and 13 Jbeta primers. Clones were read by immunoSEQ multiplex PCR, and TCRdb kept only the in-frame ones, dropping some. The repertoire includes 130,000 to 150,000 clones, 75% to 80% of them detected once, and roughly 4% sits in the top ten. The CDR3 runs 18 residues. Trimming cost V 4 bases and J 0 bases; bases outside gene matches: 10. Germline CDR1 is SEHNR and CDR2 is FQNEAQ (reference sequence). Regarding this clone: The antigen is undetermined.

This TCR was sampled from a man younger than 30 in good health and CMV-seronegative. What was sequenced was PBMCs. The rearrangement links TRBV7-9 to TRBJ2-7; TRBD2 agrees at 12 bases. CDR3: CASSSRGPSGRDSYEQYF. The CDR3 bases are TGTGCCAGCAGCTCCCGTGGGCCTAGCGGGAGGGACTCCTACGAGCAGTACTTC.